This T cell receptor (beta chain) derives from a study of blood T cells in healthy people across ages. Primers used in a second PCR of roughly 7 to 11 cycles were a sample-barcoded 5' primer and a J-beta primer mix. TCRdb used MiXCR to reprocess the 5' RACE reads, holding one entry per CDR3 protein. The profile shows roughly 800,000 distinct CDR3 sequences, roughly 64% of them singletons. V gave up 5 bases and J gave up 2 bases; unmatched junction bases: 11. CDR3 length: 16 amino acids. Germline V CDR1 and CDR2: DFQATT, SNEGSKA (reference sequence). This chain connects TRBV20-1 to TRBJ2-3; 9 bases line up with TRBD2. Material for sequencing was blood. This sequence originates from a man aged 25-45 years in good health. CDR3 region: CSAGVASGEYTDTQYF. The CDR3 bases are TGCAGTGCTGGAGTGGCTAGCGGGGAGTACACAGATACGCAGTATTTT.